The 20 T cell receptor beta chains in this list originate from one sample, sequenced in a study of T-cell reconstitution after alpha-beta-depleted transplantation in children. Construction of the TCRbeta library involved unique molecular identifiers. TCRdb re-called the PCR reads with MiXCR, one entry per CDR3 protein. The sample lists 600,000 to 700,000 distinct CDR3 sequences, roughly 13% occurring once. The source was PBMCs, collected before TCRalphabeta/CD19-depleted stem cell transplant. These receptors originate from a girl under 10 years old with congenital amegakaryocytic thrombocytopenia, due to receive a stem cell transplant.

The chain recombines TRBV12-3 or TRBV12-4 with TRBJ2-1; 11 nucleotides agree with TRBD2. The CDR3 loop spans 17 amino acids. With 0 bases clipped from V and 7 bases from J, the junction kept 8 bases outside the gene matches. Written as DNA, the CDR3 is TGTGCCAGCAGTTTAGCCCCAACTAGCGGGAGCGCAAATGAGCAGTTCTTC. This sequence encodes CASSLAPTSGSANEQFF.

CDR3 in amino acids: CSAREGLGPIYEQYF. For the CDR3, the DNA is TGCAGTGCTAGAGAGGGACTAGGCCCCATCTACGAGCAGTACTTC. V and J are TRBV20-1 and TRBJ2-7; 8 positions match TRBD2. The CDR3 is made up of 15 amino acids. V was clipped by 0 bases and J by 3 bases; unmatched bases: 7. Germline-derived CDR1 and CDR2 are DFQATT and SNEGSKA (reference sequence).

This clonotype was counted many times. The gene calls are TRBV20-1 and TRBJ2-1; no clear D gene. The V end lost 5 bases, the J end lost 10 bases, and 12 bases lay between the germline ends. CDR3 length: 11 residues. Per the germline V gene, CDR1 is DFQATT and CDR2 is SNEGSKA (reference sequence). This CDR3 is CSARRAWEQFF. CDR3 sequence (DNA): TGCAGTGCTCGACGTGCGTGGGAGCAGTTCTTC.

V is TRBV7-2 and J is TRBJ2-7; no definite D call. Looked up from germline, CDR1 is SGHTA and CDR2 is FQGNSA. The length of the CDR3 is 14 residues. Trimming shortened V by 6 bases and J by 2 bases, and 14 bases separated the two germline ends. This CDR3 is CASSTFLGTYEQYF. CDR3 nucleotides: TGTGCCAGCAGTACCTTTCTGGGAACCTACGAGCAGTACTTC.

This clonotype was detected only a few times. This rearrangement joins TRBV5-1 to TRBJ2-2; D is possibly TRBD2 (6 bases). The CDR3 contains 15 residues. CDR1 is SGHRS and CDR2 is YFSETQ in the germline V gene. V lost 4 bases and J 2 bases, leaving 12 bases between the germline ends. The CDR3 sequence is CASSGGTLNTGELFF. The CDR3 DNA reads TGCGCCAGCAGCGGCGGGACTTTAAACACCGGGGAGCTGTTTTTT. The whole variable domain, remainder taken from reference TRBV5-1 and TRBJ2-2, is KAGVTQTPRYLIKTRGQQVTLSCSPISGHRSVSWYQQTPGQGLQFLFEYFSETQRNKGNFPGRFSGRQFSNSRSEMNVSTLELGDSALYLCASSGGTLNTGELFFGEGSRLTVL.

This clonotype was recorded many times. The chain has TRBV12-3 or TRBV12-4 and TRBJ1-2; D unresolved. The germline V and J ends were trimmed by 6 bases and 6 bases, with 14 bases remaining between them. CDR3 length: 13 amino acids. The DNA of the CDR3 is TGTGCCAGCAGGAAAGACGGCGGGCATGGCTACACCTTC. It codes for CASRKDGGHGYTF.

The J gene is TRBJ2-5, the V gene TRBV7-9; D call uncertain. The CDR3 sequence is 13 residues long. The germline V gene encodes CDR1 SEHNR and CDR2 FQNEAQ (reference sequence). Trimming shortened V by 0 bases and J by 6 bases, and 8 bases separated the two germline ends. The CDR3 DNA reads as TGTGCCAGCAGCTTAGCAGGTTCTAAGACCCAGTACTTC. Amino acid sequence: CASSLAGSKTQYF.

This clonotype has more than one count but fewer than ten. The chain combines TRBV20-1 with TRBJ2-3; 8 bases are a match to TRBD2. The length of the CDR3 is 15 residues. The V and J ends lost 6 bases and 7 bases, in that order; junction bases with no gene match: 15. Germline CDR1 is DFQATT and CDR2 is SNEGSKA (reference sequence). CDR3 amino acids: CSALAASGSRNTQYF. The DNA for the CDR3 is TGCAGTGCCCTCGCGGCGAGCGGGAGTCGGAATACGCAGTATTTT.

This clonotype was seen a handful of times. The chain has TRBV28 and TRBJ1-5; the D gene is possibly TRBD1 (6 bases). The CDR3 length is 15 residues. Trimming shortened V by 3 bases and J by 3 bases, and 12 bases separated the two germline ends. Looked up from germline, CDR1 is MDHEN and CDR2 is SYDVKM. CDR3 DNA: TGTGCCAGCAGTTTCCGGGACATTCACAATCAGCCCCAGCATTTT. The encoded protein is CASSFRDIHNQPQHF.

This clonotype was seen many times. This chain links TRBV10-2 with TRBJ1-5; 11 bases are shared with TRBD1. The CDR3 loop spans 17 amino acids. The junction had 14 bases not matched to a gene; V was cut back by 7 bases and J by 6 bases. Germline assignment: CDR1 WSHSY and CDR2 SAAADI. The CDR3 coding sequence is TGCGCCAGCACACAGCATGGACAGGGGGCGCGGACTCAGCCCCAGCATTTT. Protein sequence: CASTQHGQGARTQPQHF.

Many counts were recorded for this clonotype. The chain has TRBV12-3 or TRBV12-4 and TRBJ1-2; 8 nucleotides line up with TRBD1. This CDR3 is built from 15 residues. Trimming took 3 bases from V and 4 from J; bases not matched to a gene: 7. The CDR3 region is CASSFEVDRAYGYTF. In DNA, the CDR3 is TGTGCCAGCAGTTTCGAAGTGGACAGGGCCTATGGCTACACCTTC.

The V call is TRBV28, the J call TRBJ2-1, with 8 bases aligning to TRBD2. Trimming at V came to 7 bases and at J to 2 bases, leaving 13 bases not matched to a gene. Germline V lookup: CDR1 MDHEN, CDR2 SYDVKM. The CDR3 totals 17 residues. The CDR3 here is CASNSLDAGRAYNEQFF. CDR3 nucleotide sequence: TGTGCCAGCAACTCACTGGATGCCGGGAGGGCCTACAATGAGCAGTTCTTC.

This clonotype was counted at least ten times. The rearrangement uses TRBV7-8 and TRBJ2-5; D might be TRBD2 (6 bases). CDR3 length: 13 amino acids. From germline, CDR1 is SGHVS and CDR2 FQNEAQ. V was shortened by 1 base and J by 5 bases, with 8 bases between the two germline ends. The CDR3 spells CASSLVGRETQYF. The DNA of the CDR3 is TGTGCCAGCAGCTTAGTGGGGAGGGAGACCCAGTACTTC.

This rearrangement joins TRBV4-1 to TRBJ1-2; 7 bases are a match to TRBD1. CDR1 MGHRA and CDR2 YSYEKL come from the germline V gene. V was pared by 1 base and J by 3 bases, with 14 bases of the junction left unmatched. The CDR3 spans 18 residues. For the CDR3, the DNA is TGCGCCAGCAGCCAAGGGACAGGCGGCGGGAATTCCGACTATGGCTACACCTTC. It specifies CASSQGTGGGNSDYGYTF.

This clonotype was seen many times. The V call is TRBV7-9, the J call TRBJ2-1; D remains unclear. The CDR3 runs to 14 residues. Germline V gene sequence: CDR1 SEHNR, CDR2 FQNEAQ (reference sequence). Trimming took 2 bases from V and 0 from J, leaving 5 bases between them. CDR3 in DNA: TGTGCCAGCAGCTTATTTACCTCCTACAATGAGCAGTTCTTC. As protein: CASSLFTSYNEQFF.

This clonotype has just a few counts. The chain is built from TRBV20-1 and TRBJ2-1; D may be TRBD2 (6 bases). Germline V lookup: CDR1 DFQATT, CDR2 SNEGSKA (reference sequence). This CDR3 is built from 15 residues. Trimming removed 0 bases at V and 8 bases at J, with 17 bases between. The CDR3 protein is CSARDWVGEVDEQFF. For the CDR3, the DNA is TGCAGTGCTAGAGATTGGGTAGGGGAGGTGGATGAGCAGTTCTTC.

The CDR3 DNA reads as TGTGCCAGCAGTCCAGCCGGACAAGGTGAAAAACTGTTTTTT. Translating gives CASSPAGQGEKLFF. This chain uses TRBV28 with TRBJ1-4; tentative D call: TRBD1 (5 bases). CDR3 size: 14 residues. V was trimmed by 5 bases and J by 7 bases, leaving 14 bases between them. The germline V gene has CDR1 MDHEN and CDR2 SYDVKM.

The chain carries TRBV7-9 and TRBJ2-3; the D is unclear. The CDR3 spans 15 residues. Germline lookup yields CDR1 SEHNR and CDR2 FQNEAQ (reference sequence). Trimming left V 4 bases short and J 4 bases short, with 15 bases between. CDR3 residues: CASSYQRSYADTQYF. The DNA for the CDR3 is TGTGCCAGCAGCTATCAAAGGTCGTACGCAGATACGCAGTATTTT.

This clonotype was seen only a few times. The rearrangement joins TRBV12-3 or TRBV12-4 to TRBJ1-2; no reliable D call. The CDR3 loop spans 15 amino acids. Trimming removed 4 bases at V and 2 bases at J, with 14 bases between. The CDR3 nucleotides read TGTGCCAGCAGTTCCGACCCGTATTCCAACTATGGCTACACCTTC. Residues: CASSSDPYSNYGYTF.

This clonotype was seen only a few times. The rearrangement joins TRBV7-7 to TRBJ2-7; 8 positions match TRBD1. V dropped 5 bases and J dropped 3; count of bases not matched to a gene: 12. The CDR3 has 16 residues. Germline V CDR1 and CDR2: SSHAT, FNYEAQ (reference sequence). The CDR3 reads CASSPRPGQGYYEQYF. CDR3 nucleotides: TGTGCCAGCAGCCCCCGGCCCGGACAGGGCTACTACGAGCAGTACTTC.